One sample yielded the 20 T cell receptor beta chains listed below, sequenced in a study of T cells in Graves' hyperthyroidism and ophthalmopathy. The investigators amplified TCR beta CDR3 regions from RNA transcripts. First-round RT-PCR targeting the TCR CDR3 was performed with the HTBI primer set. TCRdb reprocessed the multiplex PCR reads via MiXCR and lists one record per CDR3 protein. The sample shows some 530,000 distinct CDR3 sequences, around a fifth of them seen only once. Sequenced input: blood. The receptor source for this set is a woman aged 70-85 years with Graves' ophthalmopathy.

As for this clonotype: A much more abundant neighbour one base away suggests this may be a read error. V and J are TRBV3-1 and TRBJ2-7, with no clear D. V lost 2 bases, J lost 8 bases, and 10 bases lay in between. Germline V lookup: CDR1 LGHDT, CDR2 YNNKEL (reference sequence). The CDR3 runs 12 residues. Written as DNA, the CDR3 is TGTGCCAGCAGCCAACTAGTCGGCAAGCAGTACTTC. Encoded protein: CASSQLVGKQYF.

The chain couples TRBV7-6 to TRBJ1-1; 8 nucleotides align to TRBD1. The CDR3 has 15 amino acids. Germline loops: CDR1 SGHVS, CDR2 FNYEAQ. Trimming removed 3 bases from V and 1 base from J; junction bases left unmatched: 4. For the CDR3, the DNA is TGTGCCAGCAGCTTGGGACAGGAAAGGAACACTGAAGCTTTCTTT. Amino acids: CASSLGQERNTEAFF.

This clonotype was found a few times. The genes are TRBV10-2 and TRBJ2-7, with 8 bases lining up with TRBD2. This CDR3 comprises 13 residues. The ends lost 2 bases at V and 12 bases at J; junction bases unmatched: 9. CDR1 is WSHSY, CDR2 SAAADI, per germline. The CDR3, as DNA: TGCGCCAGCAGTGAGCCCTCGGCAGGACTAGCGTACTTC. Translated, it gives CASSEPSAGLAYF.

The V and J genes are TRBV30 and TRBJ1-2; maybe TRBD1 (6 bases). The germline V gene encodes CDR1 GTSNPN and CDR2 SVGIG (reference sequence). The CDR3 has 16 amino acids. Trimming shortened V by 2 bases and J by 6 bases, and 22 bases separated the two germline ends. CDR3 residues: CAWSKIGQQKGNGYTF. DNA of the CDR3: TGTGCCTGGAGTAAGATTGGACAGCAAAAGGGGAATGGCTACACCTTC.

This clonotype has a handful of counts. The rearrangement links TRBV5-1 to TRBJ2-1; D is unclear. This CDR3 contains 14 residues. The germline V gene has CDR1 SGHRS and CDR2 YFSETQ. Trimming cost V 4 bases and J 5 bases, with 13 bases left between them. In nucleotides, the CDR3 is TGCGCCAGCAGCCCCGAGTTCGCGAACAATGAGCAGTTCTTC. Residues: CASSPEFANNEQFF.

CDR3 in amino acids: CSARKTGTQNTEAFF. The CDR3 region has the DNA TGCAGTGCTAGAAAAACCGGGACACAGAACACTGAAGCTTTCTTT. The rearrangement joins TRBV20-1 to TRBJ1-1; D might be TRBD1 (6 bases). Germline CDR1 is DFQATT and CDR2 is SNEGSKA (reference sequence). The length of the CDR3 is 15 residues. The ends were cut back, 2 bases at V and 1 base at J, with 14 bases in the middle.

This chain's CDR3 is CASSDDRASNQPQHF. The CDR3, as DNA: TGTGCCAGCAGTGATGATAGGGCTAGCAATCAGCCCCAGCATTTT. V and J are TRBV2 and TRBJ1-5; unclear D gene. Germline loops: CDR1 SNHLY, CDR2 FYNNEI. The CDR3 runs to 15 residues. V dropped 3 bases and J dropped 0 bases, with 9 bases sitting between them. The variable domain in full, completed from reference TRBV2 and TRBJ1-5, reads EPEVTQTPSHQVTQMGQEVILRCVPISNHLYFYWYRQILGQKVEFLVSFYNNEISEKSEIFDDQFSVERPDGSNFTLKIRSTKLEDSAMYFCASSDDRASNQPQHFGDGTRLSIL.

This clonotype was picked up many times. The chain combines TRBV29-1 with TRBJ2-5; a weak D match, TRBD1 (5 bases). The length of the CDR3 is 12 residues. Deletions cut 3 bases from V and 4 bases from J, with 9 bases between. Germline V CDR1 and CDR2: SQVTM, ANQGSEA. The CDR3 DNA is TGCAGCGTTGAGAAGGGGCCAGAGACCCAGTACTTC. This translates into CSVEKGPETQYF. The variable domain in full, completed from reference TRBV29-1 and TRBJ2-5, reads SAVISQKPSRDICQRGTSLTIQCQVDSQVTMMFWYRQQPGQSLTLIATANQGSEATYESGFVIDKFPISRPNLTFSTLTVSNMSPEDSSIYLCSVEKGPETQYFGPGTRLLVL.

The chain employs TRBV6-1 and TRBJ1-5; 8 positions agree with TRBD1. Trimming took 4 bases from V and 7 from J; bases not matched to a gene: 9. The CDR3 covers 15 residues. Germline CDR1 MNHNS, CDR2 SASEGT. For the CDR3, the DNA is TGTGCCAGCAGTGTAAGACAGGGGTTCGGCCAGCCCCAGCATTTT. Translated: CASSVRQGFGQPQHF.

The chain recombines TRBV2 with TRBJ2-2; TRBD1 might be the D (7 bases). CDR1 is SNHLY, CDR2 FYNNEI, per germline. This CDR3 contains 14 residues. V gave up 7 bases and J gave up 6 bases, with 15 bases separating them. Here the CDR3 reads CASIQGGRAGELFF. Written as DNA, the CDR3 is TGTGCCAGCATTCAGGGGGGTAGGGCCGGGGAGCTGTTTTTT.

This clonotype has ten or more counts. This rearrangement joins TRBV5-5 to TRBJ2-3; 7 bases fit TRBD1. CDR1 and CDR2 (germline): SGHKS, YYEKEE (reference sequence). V shed 3 bases and J 6 bases; nucleotides not matched to a gene: 1. The CDR3 covers 12 residues. The CDR3 protein is CASSSQGDTQYF. The CDR3 DNA sequence: TGTGCCAGCAGCTCACAGGGGGATACGCAGTATTTT. The full variable domain, completed using reference TRBV5-5 and TRBJ2-3, is DAGVTQSPTHLIKTRGQQVTLRCSPISGHKSVSWYQQVLGQGPQFIFQYYEKEERGRGNFPDRFSARQFPNYSSELNVNALLLGDSALYLCASSSQGDTQYFGPGTRLTVL.

This clonotype came up a few times. The rearrangement joins TRBV30 to TRBJ1-2; the D gene is possibly TRBD1 (5 bases). Germline values: CDR1 GTSNPN, CDR2 SVGIG (reference sequence). The V end lost 1 base, the J end lost 6 bases, and 9 bases lay between the germline ends. The CDR3 is 12 residues long. CDR3 nucleotides: TGTGCCTGGAGTGGGGCAGGGCATGGCTACACCTTC. It encodes CAWSGAGHGYTF.

This clonotype was detected ten times or more. This chain links TRBV3-1 with TRBJ1-5; D is ambiguous. CDR3 size: 14 residues. Germline CDR1 LGHDT, CDR2 YNNKEL (reference sequence). V was trimmed by 1 base and J by 2 bases, leaving 6 bases between them. The CDR3 nucleotides read TGTGCCAGCAGCCAAGCTCTGGGCAATCAGCCCCAGCATTTT. It specifies CASSQALGNQPQHF. Supplemented by reference TRBV3-1 and TRBJ1-5, the full variable domain reads DTAVSQTPKYLVTQMGNDKSIKCEQNLGHDTMYWYKQDSKKFLKIMFSYNNKELIINETVPNRFSPKSPDKAHLNLHINSLELGDSAVYFCASSQALGNQPQHFGDGTRLSIL.

This clonotype turned up a few times. The chain is built from TRBV5-1 and TRBJ2-2, with D hard to call. Germline-derived CDR1 and CDR2 are SGHRS and YFSETQ. The V and J ends lost 5 bases and 0 bases respectively, with 11 bases between them. CDR3 size: 15 residues. CDR3 DNA: TGCGCCAGCAGTAGAGTGAGAACGAACACCGGGGAGCTGTTTTTT. This codes for CASSRVRTNTGELFF.

The chain couples TRBV6-8 to TRBJ1-1, with D perhaps TRBD1 (6 bases). The V gene lost 7 bases and the J gene lost 7 bases, with 19 bases spanning the gap. This CDR3 is 14 amino acids long. Germline V lookup: CDR1 MNHGY, CDR2 SAAAGT. The CDR3 region is CASNNGGGAGEAFF. The CDR3 DNA reads TGTGCCAGCAACAACGGAGGGGGGGCCGGTGAAGCTTTCTTT.

CDR3 loop: CASSQDNYNSPLHF. The CDR3 DNA reads TGTGCCAGCAGCCAAGATAACTATAATTCACCCCTCCACTTT. The gene calls are TRBV3-1 and TRBJ1-6; no clear D. Germline-derived CDR1 and CDR2 are LGHDT and YNNKEL (reference sequence). V was clipped by 0 bases and J by 3 bases, with 3 bases between them. The CDR3 extends over 14 amino acids.

The V gene is TRBV6-1, the J gene TRBJ2-7, with TRBD1 matching 11 bases. In germline, CDR1 is MNHNS, CDR2 SASEGT. V lost 4 bases, J lost 4 bases, and 9 bases stayed unmatched. CDR3 length: 16 amino acids. CDR3 sequence reads: CASSGTRRDRGYEQYF. The CDR3 region has the DNA TGTGCCAGCAGTGGGACCCGCCGGGACAGGGGGTACGAGCAGTACTTC.

This clonotype was counted only a few times. V and J are TRBV25-1 and TRBJ1-4, with D hard to call. Germline lookup yields CDR1 MGHDK and CDR2 SYGVNS. The CDR3 is made up of 13 amino acids. V was pared by 1 base and J by 6 bases, with 6 bases between. The CDR3, as DNA: TGTGCCAGCAGTGAATTTGGGGATGAAAAACTGTTTTTT. This codes for CASSEFGDEKLFF. Full variable domain (missing parts from reference TRBV25-1 and TRBJ1-4): EADIYQTPRYLVIGTGKKITLECSQTMGHDKMYWYQQDPGMELHLIHYSYGVNSTEKGDLSSESTVSRIRTEHFPLTLESARPSHTSQYLCASSEFGDEKLFFGSGTQLSVL.

This rearrangement joins TRBV27 to TRBJ2-7, with TRBD1 as a possible D gene (6 bases). The V gene lost 8 bases and the J gene lost 5 bases, with 19 bases spanning the gap. CDR3 size: 14 residues. The germline gives CDR1 MNHEY, CDR2 SMNVEV (reference sequence). CDR3 in amino acids: CASSAVGAGNEQYF. The CDR3 DNA is TGTGCCAGCTCGGCCGTGGGGGCGGGTAACGAGCAGTACTTC.

This clonotype was found once. The CDR3 coding sequence is TGTGCCAGCAGCGTAGTGGGACTAAGCACAGATACGCAGTATTTT. This encodes CASSVVGLSTDTQYF. The gene calls are TRBV9 and TRBJ2-3; 7 bases match TRBD2. Germline values: CDR1 SGDLS, CDR2 YYNGEE. V trimming: 0 bases; J trimming: 0 bases; junction bases outside the gene matches: 1. This CDR3 contains 15 residues. The entire variable domain, with the rest obtained from reference TRBV9 and TRBJ2-3, is as follows: DSGVTQTPKHLITATGQRVTLRCSPRSGDLSVYWYQQSLDQGLQFLIQYYNGEERAKGNILERFSAQQFPDLHSELNLSSLELGDSALYFCASSVVGLSTDTQYFGPGTRLTVL.